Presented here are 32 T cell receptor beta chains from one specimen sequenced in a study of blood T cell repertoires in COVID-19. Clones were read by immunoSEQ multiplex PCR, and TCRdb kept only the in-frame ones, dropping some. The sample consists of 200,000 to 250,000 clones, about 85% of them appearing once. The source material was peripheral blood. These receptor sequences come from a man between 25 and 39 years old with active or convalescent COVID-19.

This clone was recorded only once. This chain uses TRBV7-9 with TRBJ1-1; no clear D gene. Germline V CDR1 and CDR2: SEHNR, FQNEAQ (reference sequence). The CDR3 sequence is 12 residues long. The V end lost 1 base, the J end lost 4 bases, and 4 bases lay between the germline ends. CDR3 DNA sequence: TGTGCCAGCAGCTTAGGTAGCACTGAAGCTTTCTTT. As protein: CASSLGSTEAFF.

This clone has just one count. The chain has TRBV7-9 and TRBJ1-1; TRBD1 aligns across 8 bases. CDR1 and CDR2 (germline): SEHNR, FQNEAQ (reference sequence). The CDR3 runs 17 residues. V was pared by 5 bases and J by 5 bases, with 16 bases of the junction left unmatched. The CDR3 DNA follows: TGTGCCAGCAGCCCACACCAGGGGGCCCCTCTGGAGACTGAAGCTTTCTTT. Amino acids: CASSPHQGAPLETEAFF.

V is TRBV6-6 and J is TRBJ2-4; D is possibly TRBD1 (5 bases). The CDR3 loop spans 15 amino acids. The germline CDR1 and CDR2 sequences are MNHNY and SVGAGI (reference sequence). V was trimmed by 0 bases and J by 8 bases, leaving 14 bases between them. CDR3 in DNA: TGTGCCAGCAGTTACTCGAGGTCAGGGAAGGACATTCAGTACTTC. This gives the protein CASSYSRSGKDIQYF.

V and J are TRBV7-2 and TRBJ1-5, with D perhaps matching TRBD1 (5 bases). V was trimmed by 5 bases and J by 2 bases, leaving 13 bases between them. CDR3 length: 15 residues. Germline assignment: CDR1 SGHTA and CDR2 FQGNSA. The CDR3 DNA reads TGTGCCAGCAGCCCCCTCGGGGGGGGCAATCAGCCCCAGCATTTT. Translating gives CASSPLGGGNQPQHF.

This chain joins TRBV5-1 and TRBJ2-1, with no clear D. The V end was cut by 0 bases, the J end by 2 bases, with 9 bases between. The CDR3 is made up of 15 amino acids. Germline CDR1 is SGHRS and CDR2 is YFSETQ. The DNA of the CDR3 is TGCGCCAGCAGCTTGGCCGGTCTGACCTACAATGAGCAGTTCTTC. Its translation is CASSLAGLTYNEQFF.

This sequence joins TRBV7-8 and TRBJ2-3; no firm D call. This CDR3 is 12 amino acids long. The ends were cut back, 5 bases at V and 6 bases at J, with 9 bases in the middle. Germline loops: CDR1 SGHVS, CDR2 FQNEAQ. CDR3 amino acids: CASSPARDTQYF. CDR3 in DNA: TGTGCCAGCAGCCCCGCACGGGATACGCAGTATTTT.

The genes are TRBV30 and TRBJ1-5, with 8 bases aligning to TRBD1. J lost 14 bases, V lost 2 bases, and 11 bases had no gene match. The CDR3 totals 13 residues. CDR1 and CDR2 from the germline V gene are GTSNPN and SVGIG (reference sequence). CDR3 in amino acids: CAWSFPGTGPKHF. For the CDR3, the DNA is TGTGCCTGGAGTTTTCCCGGGACAGGCCCAAAGCATTTT.

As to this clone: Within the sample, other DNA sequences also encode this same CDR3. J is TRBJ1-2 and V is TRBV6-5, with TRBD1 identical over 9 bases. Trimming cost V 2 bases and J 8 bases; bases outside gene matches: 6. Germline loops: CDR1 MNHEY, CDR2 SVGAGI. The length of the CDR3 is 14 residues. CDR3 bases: TGTGCCAGCAGTTACACGGGACAGGGTAGCGGCTACACCTTC. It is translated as CASSYTGQGSGYTF.

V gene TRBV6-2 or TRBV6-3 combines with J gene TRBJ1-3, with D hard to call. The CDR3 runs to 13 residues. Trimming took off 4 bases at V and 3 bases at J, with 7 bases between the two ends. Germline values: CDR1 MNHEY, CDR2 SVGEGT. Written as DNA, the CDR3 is TGTGCCAGCAGTTCGCCGGTTGGAAACACCATATATTTT. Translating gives CASSSPVGNTIYF.

The CDR3 loop reads CASSGTGGEKLFF. DNA of the CDR3: TGTGCCAGCTCCGGGACAGGTGGTGAAAAACTGTTTTTT. The genes are TRBV18 and TRBJ1-4, with 8 nucleotides matching TRBD1. Germline CDR1 and CDR2: KGHSH and LQKENI. Germline trimming cut 6 bases from V and 7 bases from J; bases unmatched to any gene: 4. This CDR3 has 13 amino acids. The complete variable domain, with remaining parts taken from reference TRBV18 and TRBJ1-4, reads NAGVMQNPRHLVRRRGQEARLRCSPMKGHSHVYWYRQLPEEGLKFMVYLQKENIIDESGMPKERFSAEFPKEGPSILRIQQVVRGDSAAYFCASSGTGGEKLFFGSGTQLSVL.

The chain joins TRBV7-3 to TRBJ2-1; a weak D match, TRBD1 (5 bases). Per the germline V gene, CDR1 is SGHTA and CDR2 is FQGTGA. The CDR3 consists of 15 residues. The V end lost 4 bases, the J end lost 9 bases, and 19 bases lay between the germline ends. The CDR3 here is CASSSSNGHSSEQFF. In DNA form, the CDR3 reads TGTGCCAGCAGCTCCTCCAATGGACACTCTAGTGAGCAGTTCTTC.

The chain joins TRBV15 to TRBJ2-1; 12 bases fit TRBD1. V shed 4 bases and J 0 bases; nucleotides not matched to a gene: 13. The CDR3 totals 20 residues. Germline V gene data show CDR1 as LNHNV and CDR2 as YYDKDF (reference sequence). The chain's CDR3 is CATSKQPGQGALSSYNEQFF. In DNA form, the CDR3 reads TGTGCCACCAGCAAACAACCGGGACAGGGGGCTCTGAGCTCCTACAATGAGCAGTTCTTC.

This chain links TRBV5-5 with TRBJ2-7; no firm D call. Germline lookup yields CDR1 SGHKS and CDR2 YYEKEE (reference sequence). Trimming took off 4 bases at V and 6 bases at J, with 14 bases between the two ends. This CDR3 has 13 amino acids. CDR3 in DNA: TGTGCCAGCAGCCTGATGGGCGCTGGCGAGCAGTACTTC. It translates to CASSLMGAGEQYF.

The CDR3: CASSRDRGRFSSYNEQFF. In nucleotides, the CDR3 is TGTGCCAGCAGTCGGGACAGGGGGCGGTTCAGCTCCTACAATGAGCAGTTCTTC. The chain couples TRBV27 to TRBJ2-1, with 12 positions matching TRBD1. This CDR3 is 18 amino acids long. With V trimmed by 5 bases and J by 0 bases, 8 bases remained unmatched. The germline CDR1 and CDR2 sequences are MNHEY and SMNVEV (reference sequence).

The CDR3 nucleotides read TGTAAGTCGGAAGGGGTCGCGAACACTGAAGCTTTCTTT. This codes for CKSEGVANTEAFF. The V gene is TRBV28, the J gene TRBJ1-1; weak D call: TRBD1 (5 bases). The CDR3 contains 13 residues. Per the germline V gene, CDR1 is MDHEN and CDR2 is SYDVKM.

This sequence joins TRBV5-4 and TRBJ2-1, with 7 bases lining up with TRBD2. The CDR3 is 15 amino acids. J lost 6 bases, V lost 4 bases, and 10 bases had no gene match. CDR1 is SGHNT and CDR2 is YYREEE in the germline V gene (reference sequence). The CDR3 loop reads CASSGGSSKSNEQFF. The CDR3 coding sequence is TGTGCCAGCAGCGGCGGGAGTAGTAAGAGCAATGAGCAGTTCTTC.

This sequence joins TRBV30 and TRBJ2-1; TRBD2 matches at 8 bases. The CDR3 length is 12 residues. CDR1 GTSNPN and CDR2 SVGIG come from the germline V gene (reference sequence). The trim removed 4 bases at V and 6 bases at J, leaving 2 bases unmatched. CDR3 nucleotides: TGTGCCTGGAATAGCGGGATCAATGAGCAGTTCTTC. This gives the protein CAWNSGINEQFF.

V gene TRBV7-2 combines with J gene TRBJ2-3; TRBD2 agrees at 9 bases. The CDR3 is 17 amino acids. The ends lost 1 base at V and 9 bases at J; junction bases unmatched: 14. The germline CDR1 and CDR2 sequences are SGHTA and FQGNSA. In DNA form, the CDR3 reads TGTGCCAGCAGCTTAGGCCGGCTAGCGGGGAAGACTCCAACGCAGTATTTT. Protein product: CASSLGRLAGKTPTQYF. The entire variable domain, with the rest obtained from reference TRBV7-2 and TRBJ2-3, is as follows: GAGVSQSPSNKVTEKGKDVELRCDPISGHTALYWYRQSLGQGLEFLIYFQGNSAPDKSGLPSDRFSAERTGGSVSTLTIQRTQQEDSAVYLCASSLGRLAGKTPTQYFGPGTRLTVL.

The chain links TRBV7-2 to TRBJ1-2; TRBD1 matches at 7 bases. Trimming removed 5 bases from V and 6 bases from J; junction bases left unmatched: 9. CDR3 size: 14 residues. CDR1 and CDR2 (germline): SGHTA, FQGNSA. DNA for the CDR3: TGTGCCAGCAGCCTTAGGCGGGACAGCCATGGCTACACCTTC. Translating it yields CASSLRRDSHGYTF.

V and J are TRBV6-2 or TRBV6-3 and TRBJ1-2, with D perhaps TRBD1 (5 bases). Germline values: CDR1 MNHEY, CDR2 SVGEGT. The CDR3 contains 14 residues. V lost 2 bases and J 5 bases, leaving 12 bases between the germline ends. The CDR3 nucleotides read TGTGCCAGCAGTTACCCCCTAAGACAGTATGGCTACACCTTC. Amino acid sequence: CASSYPLRQYGYTF.

The CDR3 loop is CASSRGWTYEQYF. The CDR3 DNA reads TGTGCCAGCAGCCGGGGTTGGACCTACGAGCAGTACTTC. This rearrangement joins TRBV5-8 to TRBJ2-7; perhaps TRBD2 as D (5 bases). CDR3 length: 13 residues. CDR1 SGHTS and CDR2 YDEGEE come from the germline V gene. Trimming took off 4 bases at V and 2 bases at J, with 10 bases between the two ends.

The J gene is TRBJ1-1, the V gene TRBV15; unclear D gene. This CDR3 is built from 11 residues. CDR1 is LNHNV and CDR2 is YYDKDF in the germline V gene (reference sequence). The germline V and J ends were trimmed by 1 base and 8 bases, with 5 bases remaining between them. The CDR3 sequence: CATSRGGEAFF. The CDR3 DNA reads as TGTGCCACCAGCAGAGGAGGAGAAGCTTTCTTT.

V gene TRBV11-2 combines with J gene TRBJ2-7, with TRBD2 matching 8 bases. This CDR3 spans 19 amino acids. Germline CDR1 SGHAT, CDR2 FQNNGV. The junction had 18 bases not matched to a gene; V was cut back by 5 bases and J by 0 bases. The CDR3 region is CASSHRAPAGALNSYEQYF. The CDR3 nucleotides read TGTGCCAGCAGCCATAGAGCTCCAGCGGGGGCCTTAAACTCCTACGAGCAGTACTTC.

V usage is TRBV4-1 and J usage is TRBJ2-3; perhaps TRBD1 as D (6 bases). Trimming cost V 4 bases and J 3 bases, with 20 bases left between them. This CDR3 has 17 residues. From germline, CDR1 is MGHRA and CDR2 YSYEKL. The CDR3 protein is CASSLKYPVTGTDTQYF. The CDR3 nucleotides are TGCGCCAGCAGCCTAAAGTACCCAGTGACAGGTACAGATACGCAGTATTTT.

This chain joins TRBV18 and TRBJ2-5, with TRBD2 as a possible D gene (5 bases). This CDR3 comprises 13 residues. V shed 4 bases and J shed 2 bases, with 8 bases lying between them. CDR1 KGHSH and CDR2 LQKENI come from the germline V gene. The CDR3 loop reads CASSRTGQETQYF. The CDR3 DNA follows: TGTGCCAGCTCACGGACGGGGCAAGAGACCCAGTACTTC.

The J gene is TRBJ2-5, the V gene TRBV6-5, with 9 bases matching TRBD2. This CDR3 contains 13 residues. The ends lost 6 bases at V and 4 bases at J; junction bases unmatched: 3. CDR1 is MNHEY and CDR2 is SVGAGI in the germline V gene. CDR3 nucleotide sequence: TGTGCCAGCAGGGGTAGCGGGAGAGAGACCCAGTACTTC. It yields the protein CASRGSGRETQYF.

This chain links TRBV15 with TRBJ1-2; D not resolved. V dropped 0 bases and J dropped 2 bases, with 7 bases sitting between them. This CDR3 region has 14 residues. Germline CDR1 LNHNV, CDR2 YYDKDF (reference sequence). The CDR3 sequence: CATSRDARNYGYTF. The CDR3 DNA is TGTGCCACCAGCAGAGATGCACGGAACTATGGCTACACCTTC. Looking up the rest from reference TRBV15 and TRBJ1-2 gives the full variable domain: DAMVIQNPRYQVTQFGKPVTLSCSQTLNHNVMYWYQQKSSQAPKLLFHYYDKDFNNEADTPDNFQSRRPNTSFCFLDIRSPGLGDTAMYLCATSRDARNYGYTFGSGTRLTVV.

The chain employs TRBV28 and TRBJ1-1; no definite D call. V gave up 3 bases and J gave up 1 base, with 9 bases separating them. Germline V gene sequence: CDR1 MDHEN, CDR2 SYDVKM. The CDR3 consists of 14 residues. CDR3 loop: CASSFTRENTEAFF. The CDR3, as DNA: TGTGCCAGCAGTTTTACGCGGGAGAACACTGAAGCTTTCTTT.

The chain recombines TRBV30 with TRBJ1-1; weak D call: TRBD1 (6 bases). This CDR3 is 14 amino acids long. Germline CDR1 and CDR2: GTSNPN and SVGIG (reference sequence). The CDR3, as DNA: TGTGCTCGAGGGGGGGAAGGGAAGGACACTGAAGCTTTCTTT. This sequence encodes CARGGEGKDTEAFF.

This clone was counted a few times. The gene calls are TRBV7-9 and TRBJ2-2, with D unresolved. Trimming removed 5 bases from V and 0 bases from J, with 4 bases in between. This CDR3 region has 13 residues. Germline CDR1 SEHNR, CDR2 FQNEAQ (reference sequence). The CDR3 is CASSLPNTGELFF. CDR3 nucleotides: TGTGCCAGCAGCCTCCCGAACACCGGGGAGCTGTTTTTT.

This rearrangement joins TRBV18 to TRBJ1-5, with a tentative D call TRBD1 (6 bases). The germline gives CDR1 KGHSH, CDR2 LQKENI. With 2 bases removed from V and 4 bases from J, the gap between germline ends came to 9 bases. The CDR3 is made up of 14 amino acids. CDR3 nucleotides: TGTGCCAGCTCACCAACGCAGGGGAATCAGCCCCAGCATTTT. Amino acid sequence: CASSPTQGNQPQHF.

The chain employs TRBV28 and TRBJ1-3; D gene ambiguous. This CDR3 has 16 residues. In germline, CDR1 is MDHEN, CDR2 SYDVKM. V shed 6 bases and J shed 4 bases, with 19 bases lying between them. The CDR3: CASRPISFKLGNTIYF. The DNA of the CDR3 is TGTGCCAGCAGACCAATCTCGTTCAAGCTCGGAAACACCATATATTTT.